Listed here are 22 T cell receptor beta chains from one sample, sequenced in a study of cytomegalovirus exposure and HLA in healthy donors (dated by TCRdb to about 2017). Library creation used the immunoSEQ multiplex PCR assay. The multiplex PCR relied on a mix of 60 forward primers for TCR Vbeta segments and 13 reverse primers for TCR Jbeta segments. Imported from immuneACCESS, the table was reduced by TCRdb to in-frame sequences with V and J called. These copies leave out some clones; in studies compared against another copy, an unresolved V gene accounts for under half, and the cause of the remainder is not known. A total of around 210,000 clones appear in this sample, around 83% of them only once. About 0.25% of the sample goes to the ten largest clones. Sample: PBMCs. These receptor sequences come from a girl under 10 years old in good health and CMV-seronegative.

The chain uses TRBV27 and TRBJ2-2, with 7 nucleotides matching TRBD2. The CDR3 totals 16 residues. The J segment lost 1 base and the V segment lost 3 bases, leaving 5 bases of the junction unmatched. The germline CDR1 and CDR2 sequences are MNHEY and SMNVEV (reference sequence). CDR3 DNA: TGTGCCAGCAGTTTTTTGGGACTACAGAACACCGGGGAGCTGTTTTTT. Its translation is CASSFLGLQNTGELFF.

This clone showed up just once. J is TRBJ2-7 and V is TRBV7-9, with 7 bases that match TRBD2. The CDR3 contains 14 residues. Unmatched junction bases numbered 7, after V lost 5 bases and J lost 3 bases. The V gene's germline CDR1 is SEHNR and CDR2 FQNEAQ (reference sequence). This CDR3 reads CASSSGTHGYEQYF. Here the CDR3 DNA reads TGTGCCAGCAGCAGCGGGACGCACGGCTACGAGCAGTACTTC.

The chain carries TRBV5-8 and TRBJ2-6, with D possibly matching TRBD1 (5 bases). The V gene's germline CDR1 is SGHTS and CDR2 YDEGEE. The CDR3 extends over 15 amino acids. V shed 0 bases and J shed 4 bases, with 8 bases lying between them. The CDR3 coding sequence is TGTGCCAGCAGCTTGGTAGGGGCCGGGGCCAACGTCCTGACTTTC. Its translation: CASSLVGAGANVLTF.

This chain links TRBV27 with TRBJ1-2, with 9 bases matching TRBD1. V gave up 6 bases and J gave up 1 base; unmatched junction bases: 3. The CDR3 spans 14 residues. Germline V gene lookup returns CDR1 MNHEY and CDR2 SMNVEV (reference sequence). CDR3 region: CASSRQGDNYGYTF. For the CDR3, the DNA is TGTGCCAGCAGCCGACAGGGGGATAACTATGGCTACACCTTC.

This clone has a single count. This rearrangement joins TRBV6-1 to TRBJ1-6, with 7 bases lining up with TRBD1. The germline gives CDR1 MNHNS, CDR2 SASEGT. The V and J ends lost 2 bases and 9 bases, in that order; junction bases with no gene match: 7. This CDR3 is built from 15 residues. The CDR3 reads CASSEQGGSGSPLHF. In DNA, the CDR3 is TGTGCCAGCAGTGAACAGGGGGGTAGTGGTTCACCCCTCCACTTT.

The chain is built from TRBV2 and TRBJ1-1; TRBD1 matches at 7 bases. The CDR3 is 13 amino acids. The V gene end was trimmed by 8 bases and the J gene end by 0 bases; junction bases not matched to a gene: 3. CDR1 and CDR2 (germline): SNHLY, FYNNEI. CDR3 protein: CASQTGMNTEAFF. The CDR3 DNA reads TGTGCCAGCCAGACAGGGATGAACACTGAAGCTTTCTTT.

J is TRBJ2-5 and V is TRBV30, with 8 bases aligning to TRBD1. The DNA end is a closer match to TRBJ2-7, so the J assignment may be wrong. This CDR3 region has 14 residues. Per germline, CDR1 GTSNPN and CDR2 SVGIG (reference sequence). The CDR3 loop reads CAWSEGQGAAEQYF. CDR3 coding DNA: TGTGCCTGGAGTGAAGGCCAGGGGGCCGCCGAGCAGTACTTC.

This clone has only one observation. CDR3 coding DNA: TGTGCCAGTAGTATAGGGGGCCAGGGTACTGAAGCTTTCTTT. Amino acids: CASSIGGQGTEAFF. The chain has TRBV19 and TRBJ1-1; D may be TRBD1 (5 bases). The CDR3 covers 14 residues. CDR1 and CDR2 (germline): LNHDA, SQIVND (reference sequence). The V end was cut by 1 base, the J end by 5 bases, with 11 bases between.

This sequence joins TRBV11-2 and TRBJ1-5, with TRBD1 matching over 7 bases. The CDR3 loop spans 15 amino acids. Germline CDR1 reads SGHAT; CDR2 reads FQNNGV. With V trimmed by 6 bases and J by 1 base, 6 bases remained unmatched. In DNA, the CDR3 is TGTGCCAGCAGACGACAGGGATCAAGCAATCAGCCCCAGCATTTT. Translation: CASRRQGSSNQPQHF.

V is TRBV19 and J is TRBJ1-1; D gene ambiguous. Germline values: CDR1 LNHDA, CDR2 SQIVND (reference sequence). Trimming pared 6 bases from V and 1 base from J, leaving 12 bases between. This CDR3 comprises 14 residues. CDR3 in amino acids: CASSKQTRNTEAFF. CDR3 DNA sequence: TGTGCCAGTAGCAAACAAACCAGGAACACTGAAGCTTTCTTT.

V and J are TRBV25-1 and TRBJ2-1; D unclear. V lost 5 bases to trimming and J lost 8 bases, with 13 bases between them. The germline V gene has CDR1 MGHDK and CDR2 SYGVNS. The CDR3 totals 13 residues. The CDR3 spells CASSQLHNDEQFF. The CDR3 DNA reads TGTGCCAGCAGTCAATTGCACAATGATGAGCAGTTCTTC.

The genes are TRBV27 and TRBJ1-1; unclear D gene. The germline gives CDR1 MNHEY, CDR2 SMNVEV (reference sequence). V gave up 4 bases and J gave up 1 base, with 10 bases separating them. The CDR3 is 14 amino acids. The CDR3 DNA reads TGTGCCAGCAGTTCCCTGTACAGGAACACTGAAGCTTTCTTT. It codes for CASSSLYRNTEAFF.

The V call is TRBV7-6, the J call TRBJ1-5; 8 bases align to TRBD1. Germline-derived CDR1 and CDR2 are SGHVS and FNYEAQ. CDR3 length equals 18 residues. Trimming cost V 2 bases and J 6 bases; bases outside gene matches: 15. The CDR3 loop is CASSLLQGQGALGQPQHF. The CDR3 bases are TGTGCCAGCAGCTTATTGCAGGGCCAGGGGGCGCTTGGTCAGCCCCAGCATTTT.

The J gene is TRBJ2-7, the V gene TRBV7-8; D remains ambiguous. In germline, CDR1 is SGHVS, CDR2 FQNEAQ. CDR3 length: 11 amino acids. Trimming cost V 2 bases and J 6 bases, with 5 bases left between them. The CDR3 loop reads CASSLRGEQYF. The CDR3 coding sequence is TGTGCCAGCAGCTTAAGAGGCGAGCAGTACTTC. Full variable domain (remainder filled in from reference TRBV7-8 and TRBJ2-7): GAGVSQSPRYKVAKRGQDVALRCDPISGHVSLFWYQQALGQGPEFLTYFQNEAQLDKSGLPSDRFFAERPEGSVSTLKIQRTQQEDSAVYLCASSLRGEQYFGPGTRLTVT.

This clone was seen a single time. The rearrangement links TRBV2 to TRBJ1-2, with 9 bases fitting TRBD1. V was clipped by 3 bases and J by 6 bases; unmatched bases: 8. Per the germline V gene, CDR1 is SNHLY and CDR2 is FYNNEI. The CDR3 sequence is 15 residues long. The DNA of the CDR3 is TGTGCCAGCAGTGATGGGACAGGGTTACTTGATGGCTACACCTTC. It translates to CASSDGTGLLDGYTF.

V gene TRBV1 combines with J gene TRBJ2-3; TRBD2 is the table's D call and was not checked against the DNA. TRBV1 is classified as a pseudogene. This CDR3 spans 15 amino acids. The CDR3: CTSSQRGLGTDTQYF. The CDR3 DNA sequence: TGCACCAGCAGCCAACGGGGACTCGGCACAGATACGCAGTATTTT.

The V gene is TRBV7-8, the J gene TRBJ2-5, with 14 bases matching TRBD2. This CDR3 spans 17 amino acids. Trimming removed 5 bases from V and 5 bases from J; junction bases left unmatched: 10. In germline, CDR1 is SGHVS, CDR2 FQNEAQ. CDR3 DNA: TGTGCCAGCAGCATGGGACTAGCGGGGGCCCGCGGGGAGACCCAGTACTTC. This gives the protein CASSMGLAGARGETQYF. Drawing the rest from reference TRBV7-8 and TRBJ2-5, the complete variable domain is GAGVSQSPRYKVAKRGQDVALRCDPISGHVSLFWYQQALGQGPEFLTYFQNEAQLDKSGLPSDRFFAERPEGSVSTLKIQRTQQEDSAVYLCASSMGLAGARGETQYFGPGTRLLVL.

This clone appeared a few times. The J gene is TRBJ2-1, the V gene TRBV6-1, with TRBD2 as a possible D gene (6 bases). This CDR3 comprises 15 residues. V shed 2 bases and J shed 0 bases, with 8 bases lying between them. CDR1 MNHNS and CDR2 SASEGT come from the germline V gene. As DNA, the CDR3 is TGTGCCAGCAGTGAAAAACTAGCCTCCTACAATGAGCAGTTCTTC. Protein product: CASSEKLASYNEQFF.

The genes are TRBV9 and TRBJ2-3; 12 bases line up with TRBD2. This CDR3 comprises 16 residues. Per the germline V gene, CDR1 is SGDLS and CDR2 is YYNGEE. The ends lost 4 bases at V and 4 bases at J; junction bases unmatched: 7. CDR3 DNA sequence: TGTGCCAGCAGCCCCAAACTAGCGGGGGGCCCAGATACGCAGTATTTT. Translation: CASSPKLAGGPDTQYF.

This chain links TRBV4-2 with TRBJ1-5, with 7 bases that match TRBD1. After removal of 6 bases from V and 2 bases from J, the junction contained 10 bases not matched to a gene. This CDR3 comprises 16 residues. Germline CDR1 LGHNA, CDR2 YNFKEQ. Written as DNA, the CDR3 is TGTGCCAGCAGTGGGGATGCAGGGGGAGGCAATCAGCCCCAGCATTTT. The encoded protein is CASSGDAGGGNQPQHF.

This clone was detected only a few times. The chain couples TRBV12-5 to TRBJ1-1; D ambiguous. V was trimmed by 0 bases and J by 0 bases, leaving 11 bases between them. The CDR3 has 16 amino acids. The germline V gene has CDR1 LGHNT and CDR2 FRNRAP. CDR3 loop: CASGLVLPGVNTEAFF. The CDR3 nucleotides are TGTGCTAGTGGTTTGGTCCTACCGGGAGTGAACACTGAAGCTTTCTTT.

The chain employs TRBV27 and TRBJ1-5; 8 nucleotides line up with TRBD1. CDR1 is MNHEY and CDR2 is SMNVEV in the germline V gene (reference sequence). The length of the CDR3 is 16 residues. V shed 3 bases and J 3 bases; nucleotides not matched to a gene: 7. DNA of the CDR3: TGTGCCAGCAGTTTTGGGACAGGCCGTCCCAATCAGCCCCAGCATTTT. This gives the protein CASSFGTGRPNQPQHF.